This is a list of T cell receptor beta chains from one sample in a study of blood T cell repertoires in COVID-19. Method: immunoSEQ multiplex PCR; TCRdb's copy keeps in-frame clones and lacks some. The data contain under 100,000 clones, about 85% of them seen just once; the ten biggest clones take up about 23%. The sequenced sample was peripheral blood. The receptors shown here come from a man aged 80 or over with active or convalescent COVID-19. Each CDR3 is given with its conserved first and last residue. Clone size is shown for a subset of rows, as once, few, many or a class of expanded clone.

CDR3: CASSLQAGNTIYF
J: TRBJ1-3
V: TRBV11-3
size: .
length: 13

CDR3: CAWSGQRNQPQHF
J: TRBJ1-5
V: TRBV30
size: .
length: 13

CDR3: CASTGLAGREQFF
J: TRBJ2-1
V: TRBV19
size: .
length: 13

CDR3: CASSPGAGTRAGELFF
J: TRBJ2-2
V: TRBV5-1
size: .
length: 16

CDR3: CASSAGGITDTQYF
J: TRBJ2-3
V: TRBV6-5
size: .
length: 14

CDR3: CASRMGLAGPYEQYF
J: TRBJ2-7
V: TRBV6-5
size: .
length: 15

CDR3: CASSLAAARARGAEAFF
J: TRBJ1-1
V: TRBV5-1
size: .
length: 17

CDR3: CAISESRGPGSGANVLTF
J: TRBJ2-6
V: TRBV10-3
size: once
length: 18

CDR3: CASSQGSRGGDTRTDTQYF
J: TRBJ2-3
V: TRBV4-1
size: .
length: 19

CDR3: CAWSQSRGFVRGYTF
J: TRBJ1-2
V: TRBV30
size: .
length: 15

CDR3: CATPGTGRDSYTF
J: TRBJ1-2
V: TRBV6-5
size: .
length: 13

CDR3: CASSLAPGYGYTF
J: TRBJ1-2
V: TRBV11-2
size: .
length: 13

CDR3: CASSTLGAFNTGELFF
J: TRBJ2-2
V: TRBV19
size: .
length: 16

CDR3: CASSFEGGTEAFF
J: TRBJ1-1
V: TRBV12-3/TRBV12-4
size: .
length: 13

CDR3: CASSYPQGYNSPLHF
J: TRBJ1-6
V: TRBV7-9
size: .
length: 15